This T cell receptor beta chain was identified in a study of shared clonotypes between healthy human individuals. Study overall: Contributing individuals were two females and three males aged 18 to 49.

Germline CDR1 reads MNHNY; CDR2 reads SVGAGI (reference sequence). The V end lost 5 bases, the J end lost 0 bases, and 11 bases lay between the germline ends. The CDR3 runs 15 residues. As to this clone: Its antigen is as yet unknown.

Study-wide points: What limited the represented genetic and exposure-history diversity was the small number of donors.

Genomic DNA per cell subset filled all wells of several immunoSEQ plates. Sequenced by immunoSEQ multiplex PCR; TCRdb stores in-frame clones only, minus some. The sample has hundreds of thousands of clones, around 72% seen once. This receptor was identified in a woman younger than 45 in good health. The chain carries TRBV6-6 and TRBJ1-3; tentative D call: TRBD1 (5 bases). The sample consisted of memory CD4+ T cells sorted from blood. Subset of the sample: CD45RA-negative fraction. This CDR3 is CASSSGGLSGNTIYF. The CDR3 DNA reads TGTGCCAGCAGTAGCGGGGGACTCTCTGGAAACACCATATATTTT.